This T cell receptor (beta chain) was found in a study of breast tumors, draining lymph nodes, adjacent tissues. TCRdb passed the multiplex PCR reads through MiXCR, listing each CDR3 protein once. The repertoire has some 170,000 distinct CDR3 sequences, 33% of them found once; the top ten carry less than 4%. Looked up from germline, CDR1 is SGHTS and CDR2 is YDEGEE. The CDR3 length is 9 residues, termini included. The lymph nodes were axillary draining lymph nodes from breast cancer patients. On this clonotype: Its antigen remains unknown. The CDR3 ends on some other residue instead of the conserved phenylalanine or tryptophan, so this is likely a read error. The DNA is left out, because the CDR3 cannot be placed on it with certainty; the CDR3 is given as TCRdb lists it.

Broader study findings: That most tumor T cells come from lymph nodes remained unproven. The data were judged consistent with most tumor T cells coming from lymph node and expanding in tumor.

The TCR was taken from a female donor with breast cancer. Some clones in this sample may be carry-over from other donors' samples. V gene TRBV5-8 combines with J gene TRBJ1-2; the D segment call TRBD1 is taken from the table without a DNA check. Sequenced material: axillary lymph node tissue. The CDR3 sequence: CASSTGQLL.